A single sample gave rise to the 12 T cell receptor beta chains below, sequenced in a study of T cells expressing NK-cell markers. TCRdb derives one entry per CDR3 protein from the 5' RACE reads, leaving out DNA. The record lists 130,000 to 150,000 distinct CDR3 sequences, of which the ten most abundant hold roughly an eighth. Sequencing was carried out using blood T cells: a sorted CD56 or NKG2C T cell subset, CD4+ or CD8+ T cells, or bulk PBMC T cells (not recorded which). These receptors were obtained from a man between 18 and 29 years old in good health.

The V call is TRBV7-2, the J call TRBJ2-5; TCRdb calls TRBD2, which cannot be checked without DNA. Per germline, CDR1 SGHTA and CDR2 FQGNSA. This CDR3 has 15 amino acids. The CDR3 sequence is CASRSASGPEETQYF.

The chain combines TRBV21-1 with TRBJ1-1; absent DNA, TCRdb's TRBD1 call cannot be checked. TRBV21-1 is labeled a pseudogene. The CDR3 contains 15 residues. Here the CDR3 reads CASSKESGEDTEAFF.

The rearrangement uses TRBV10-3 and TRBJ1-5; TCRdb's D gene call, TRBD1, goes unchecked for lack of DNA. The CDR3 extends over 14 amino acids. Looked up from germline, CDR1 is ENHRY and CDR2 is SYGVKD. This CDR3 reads CAISDEQGRQPQHF.

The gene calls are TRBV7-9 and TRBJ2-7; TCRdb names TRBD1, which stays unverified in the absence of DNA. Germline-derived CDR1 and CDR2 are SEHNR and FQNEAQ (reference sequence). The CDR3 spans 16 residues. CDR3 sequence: CASSWWGNRLVGEQYF.

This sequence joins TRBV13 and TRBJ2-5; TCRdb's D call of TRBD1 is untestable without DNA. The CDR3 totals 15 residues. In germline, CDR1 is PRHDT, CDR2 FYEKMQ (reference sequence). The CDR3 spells CASSLGRRGGETQYF.

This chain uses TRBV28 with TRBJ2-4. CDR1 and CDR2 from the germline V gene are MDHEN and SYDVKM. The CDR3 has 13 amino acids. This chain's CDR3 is CASRELAKNIQYF.

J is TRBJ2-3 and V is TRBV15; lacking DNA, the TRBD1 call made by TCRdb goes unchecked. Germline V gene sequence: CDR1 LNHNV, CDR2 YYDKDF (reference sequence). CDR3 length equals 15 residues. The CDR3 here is CATRGYTRGTDTQYF.

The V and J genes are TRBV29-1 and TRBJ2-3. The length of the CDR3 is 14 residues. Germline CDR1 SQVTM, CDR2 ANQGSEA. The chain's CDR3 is CSVRLLISADTQYF.

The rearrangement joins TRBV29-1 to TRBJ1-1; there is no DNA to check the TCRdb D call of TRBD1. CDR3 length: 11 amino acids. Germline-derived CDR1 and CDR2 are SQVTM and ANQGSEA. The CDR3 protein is CSAVQGPEAFF.

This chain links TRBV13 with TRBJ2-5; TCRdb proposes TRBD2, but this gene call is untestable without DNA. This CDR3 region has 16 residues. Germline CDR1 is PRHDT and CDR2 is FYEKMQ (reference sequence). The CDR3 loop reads CASSSFSGRARETQYF. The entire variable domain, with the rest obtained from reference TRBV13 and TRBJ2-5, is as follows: AAGVIQSPRHLIKEKRETATLKCYPIPRHDTVYWYQQGPGQDPQFLISFYEKMQSDKGSIPDRFSAQQFSDYHSELNMSSLELGDSALYFCASSSFSGRARETQYFGPGTRLLVL.

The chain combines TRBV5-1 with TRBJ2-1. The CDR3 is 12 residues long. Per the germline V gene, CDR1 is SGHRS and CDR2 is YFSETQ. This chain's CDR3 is CASSFKINEQFF.

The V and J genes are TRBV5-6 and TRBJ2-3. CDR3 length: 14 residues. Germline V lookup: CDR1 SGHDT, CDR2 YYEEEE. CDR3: CASSHAQSSDTQYF.